This T cell receptor (beta chain) was obtained from a study of blood T cell repertoires in COVID-19. Study context: COVID-19 samples, acute and convalescent, were from the United States, Italy and Spain. PBMCs, B-cell-depleted T cells, or T cells were the source of the cDNA or gDNA that made up the material.

The length of the CDR3 is 13 residues. V was clipped by 6 bases and J by 6 bases; unmatched bases: 7. The germline V gene encodes CDR1 MNHEY and CDR2 SMNVEV (reference sequence). Study processing details: It was from reference gene primer amplification that nucleated cell counts were estimated. The method was immunoSEQ multiplex PCR; TCRdb's version includes in-frame clones alone and lacks a portion of them. V, J and clone size were drawn from that table, and D and trimming were deduced from the DNA. The repertoire includes about 670,000 clones, 80% to 90% of them detected once, and under 0.3% sits in the top ten.

The sequence came from a woman aged 18-35 years with acute or convalescent COVID-19. The chain uses TRBV27 and TRBJ1-2, with 7 bases identical to TRBD1. The material sequenced was peripheral blood. The CDR3 spells CASRVTGTDGYTF. CDR3 bases: TGTGCCAGCAGGGTTACAGGGACAGATGGCTACACCTTC.